This is a list of T cell receptor beta chains from one sample in a study of blood T cells in healthy people across ages. TCRdb fed the 5' RACE reads into MiXCR, producing one record per CDR3 protein. The sample has approximately 780,000 distinct CDR3 sequences; 20% to 30% are singletons. The same specimen was also included in a second study, on T cells of mothers and their children.

Sequenced material: blood. The source of these receptors is a boy under 18 in good health. Both conserved end residues are part of each CDR3. The D gene is left open where the match is weak. Clone size is given for some rows only: seen once, a few or many times, or a class if the clone is expanded.

V gene,D gene,clone size,J gene,CDR3 protein,CDR3 DNA
TRBV2,TRBD2,NA,TRBJ2-1,CASRASGAHEQF,TGTGCCAGCAGAGCTAGCGGGGCCCATGAGCAGTTC
TRBV5-1,NA,NA,TRBJ1-4,CASGPGLSDEKLFF,TGCGCCAGCGGTCCGGGACTTTCAGATGAAAAACTGTTTTTT
TRBV5-1,TRBD1,few,TRBJ1-5,CASSPGTEGLQPQHF,TGCGCCAGCAGCCCCGGGACAGAAGGTCTCCAGCCCCAGCATTTT
TRBV2,TRBD1,NA,TRBJ2-1,CASRAPDRGLGNEQFF,TGTGCCAGCAGGGCCCCCGACAGGGGACTGGGGAATGAGCAGTTCTTC
TRBV5-1,NA,few,TRBJ1-2,CASSLVGTPRRENYGYTF,TGCGCCAGCAGCTTGGTCGGGACTCCCAGGAGGGAAAACTATGGCTACACCTTC
TRBV15,NA,few,TRBJ1-4,CATSRGASKGEKLFF,TGTGCCACCAGCAGAGGGGCCTCAAAGGGGGAAAAACTGTTTTTT
TRBV12-3/TRBV12-4,NA,few,TRBJ2-7,CASMDSSNEQYF,TGTGCCAGCATGGACAGTTCCAACGAGCAGTACTTC
TRBV20-1,TRBD1,NA,TRBJ1-1,CSAPDRYTEAFF,TGCAGTGCTCCGGACAGGTACACTGAAGCTTTCTTT
TRBV6-2/TRBV6-3,TRBD2,NA,TRBJ2-3,CASSYLGLVADTQYF,TGTGCCAGCAGTTATCTGGGACTAGTGGCAGATACGCAGTATTTT
TRBV6-5,NA,few,TRBJ1-1,CASRGDTLNTEAFF,TGTGCCAGCAGGGGGGACACGTTGAACACTGAAGCTTTCTTT
TRBV7-6,NA,NA,TRBJ2-3,CASSLKAQLGLSTDTQYF,TGTGCCAGCAGCTTAAAGGCCCAACTAGGCCTAAGCACAGATACGCAGTATTTT
TRBV5-8,TRBD1,few,TRBJ1-6,CASSLRQGRSPLHF,TGTGCCAGCAGCTTGAGACAGGGGCGATCACCCCTCCACTTT
TRBV14,NA,NA,TRBJ1-2,CASSPGLAYGYTF,TGTGCCAGCAGCCCTGGGTTGGCCTATGGCTACACCTTC
TRBV12-5,NA,NA,TRBJ2-1,CASGLNHQLNNEQFF,TGTGCTAGTGGTTTAAACCACCAATTAAACAATGAGCAGTTCTTC
TRBV27,NA,few,TRBJ1-4,CASSPPGANEKLFF,TGTGCCAGCAGTCCCCCGGGGGCGAATGAAAAACTGTTTTTT
TRBV2,NA,few,TRBJ1-4,CACRWMPPINEKLFF,TGTGCCTGCCGCTGGATGCCACCTATTAATGAAAAACTGTTTTTT
TRBV15,TRBD1,few,TRBJ2-7,CATSRSPGTGCYEQYF,TGTGCCACCAGCAGAAGCCCCGGGACAGGGTGTTACGAGCAGTACTTC
TRBV6-6,NA,NA,TRBJ1-5,CASSDRLISDQPQHF,TGTGCCAGCAGTGACCGACTGATTTCTGATCAGCCCCAGCATTTT
TRBV2,NA,few,TRBJ2-3,CASRGPYTDTQYF,TGTGCCAGCCGCGGCCCCTACACAGATACGCAGTATTTT
TRBV5-1,TRBD1,NA,TRBJ1-4,CASSSGTGAEKLFF,TGCGCCAGCAGCTCGGGGACAGGGGCTGAAAAACTGTTTTTT
TRBV12-3/TRBV12-4,NA,NA,TRBJ2-3,CASSFTRGGDTQYF,TGTGCCAGCAGTTTTACCAGGGGAGGGGATACGCAGTATTTT
TRBV2,TRBD2,NA,TRBJ2-1,CASSDPPAGGPYNEQFF,TGTGCCAGCAGTGATCCCCCAGCGGGGGGACCTTACAATGAGCAGTTCTTC
TRBV20-1,NA,many,TRBJ2-1,CSASSAVSSYNEQFF,TGCAGTGCTAGCTCGGCGGTGAGCTCCTACAATGAGCAGTTCTTC
TRBV6-5,NA,NA,TRBJ1-2,CASLRAAGYTF,TGTGCCAGCTTAAGGGCAGCTGGCTACACCTTC
TRBV27,NA,NA,TRBJ1-6,CASSSFDRLSSPLHF,TGTGCCAGCAGTTCTTTCGACAGGTTAAGTTCACCCCTCCACTTT
TRBV15,TRBD2,NA,TRBJ2-1,CATRASGVYSYNEQFF,TGCGCCACCAGGGCTAGCGGGGTCTACTCCTACAATGAGCAGTTCTTC
TRBV6-1,TRBD1,NA,TRBJ2-6,CASSETGVSGANVLTF,TGTGCCAGCAGTGAAACAGGGGTCTCTGGGGCCAACGTCCTGACTTTC
TRBV6-6,TRBD1,few,TRBJ1-1,CASSPPLTEATGEAEAFF,TGTGCCAGCAGTCCCCCACTGACCGAGGCAACAGGGGAGGCTGAAGCTTTCTTT
TRBV10-3,NA,NA,TRBJ2-4,CAISAGPIAYIQYF,TGTGCCATCAGTGCTGGCCCGATCGCATACATTCAGTACTTC
TRBV5-4,TRBD1,NA,TRBJ2-5,CASSLKGQQETQYF,TGTGCCAGCAGCCTAAAGGGACAGCAAGAGACCCAGTACTTC
TRBV9,NA,NA,TRBJ2-2,CASSGGGVTGELFF,TGTGCCAGCAGCGGAGGGGGGGTGACCGGGGAGCTGTTTTTT
TRBV3-1,NA,NA,TRBJ2-1,CASSQEITNYNEQFF,TGTGCCAGCAGCCAAGAAATCACAAACTACAATGAGCAGTTCTTC
TRBV21-1,NA,few,TRBJ2-1,CASSKGGLNEQFF,TGTGCCAGCAGCAAGGGGGGGTTGAATGAGCAGTTCTTC
TRBV5-1,NA,few,TRBJ2-5,CASSLETHRPLYQETQYF,TGCGCCAGCAGCTTGGAGACCCACAGACCGTTGTACCAAGAGACCCAGTACTTC
TRBV12-3/TRBV12-4,NA,NA,TRBJ2-7,CASSIRAYEQYF,TGTGCCAGCAGTATCAGAGCCTACGAGCAGTACTTC
TRBV20-1,TRBD1,NA,TRBJ2-2,CSAKRTGTTGELFF,TGCAGTGCTAAACGGACAGGGACAACCGGGGAGCTGTTTTTT
TRBV6-1,TRBD1,NA,TRBJ2-1,CASSEMGQNNEQFF,TGTGCCAGCAGTGAAATGGGACAGAACAATGAGCAGTTCTTC
TRBV12-3/TRBV12-4,NA,NA,TRBJ2-5,CASSIDPGETQYF,TGTGCCAGCAGTATAGATCCTGGAGAGACCCAGTACTTC
TRBV5-1,TRBD1,few,TRBJ1-2,CASSLTGGVNFGYTF,TGCGCCAGCAGCTTGACAGGGGGCGTAAATTTTGGCTACACCTTC
TRBV12-3/TRBV12-4,NA,few,TRBJ1-4,CASSSRRFNEKLFF,TGTGCCAGCAGTTCCAGGAGGTTTAATGAAAAACTGTTTTTT
TRBV4-1,NA,few,TRBJ1-5,CASSQAVAGTQPQHF,TGCGCCAGCAGCCAAGCGGTTGCGGGGACTCAGCCCCAGCATTTT
TRBV6-5,NA,few,TRBJ1-2,CATVDPRGTYGYTF,TGTGCCACCGTAGACCCAAGAGGTACCTATGGCTACACCTTC
TRBV18,NA,NA,TRBJ2-4,CASSRAGRENIQYF,TGTGCCAGCTCACGGGCAGGGCGGGAAAACATTCAGTACTTC
TRBV12-3/TRBV12-4,NA,NA,TRBJ1-2,CASSLYSKRWNYGYTF,TGTGCCAGCAGTTTGTATTCTAAACGGTGGAACTATGGCTACACCTTC
TRBV15,NA,few,TRBJ1-4,CATSRDGQPNEKLFF,TGTGCCACCAGCAGAGATGGACAGCCTAATGAAAAACTGTTTTTT
TRBV20-1,NA,NA,TRBJ2-3,CSARGPGTDTQYF,TGCAGTGCTAGGGGCCCGGGCACAGATACGCAGTATTTT
TRBV27,NA,NA,TRBJ2-1,CASGNCRGEQFF,TGTGCCAGCGGAAACTGCAGGGGTGAGCAGTTCTTC
TRBV5-1,TRBD1,NA,TRBJ2-5,CASSLGGQGPQETQYF,TGCGCCAGCAGCTTGGGGGGACAGGGTCCCCAAGAGACCCAGTACTTC
TRBV19,TRBD1,NA,TRBJ2-7,CASTPGQGPYEQYF,TGTGCCAGTACACCGGGACAGGGACCCTACGAGCAGTACTTC
TRBV20-1,TRBD1,NA,TRBJ1-4,CSSLGQGEEKLFF,TGCAGTTCCCTGGGACAGGGGGAAGAAAAACTGTTTTTT